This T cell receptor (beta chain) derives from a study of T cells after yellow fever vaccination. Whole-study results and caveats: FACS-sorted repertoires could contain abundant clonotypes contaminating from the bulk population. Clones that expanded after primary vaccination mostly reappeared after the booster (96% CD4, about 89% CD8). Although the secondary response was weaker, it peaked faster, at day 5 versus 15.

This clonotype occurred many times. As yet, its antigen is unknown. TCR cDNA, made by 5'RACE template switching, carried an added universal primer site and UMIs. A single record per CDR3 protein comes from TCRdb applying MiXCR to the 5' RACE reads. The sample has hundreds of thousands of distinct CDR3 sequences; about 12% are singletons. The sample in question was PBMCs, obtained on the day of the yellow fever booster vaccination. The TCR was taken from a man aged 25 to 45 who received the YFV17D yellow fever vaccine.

The CDR3 DNA reads TGTGCCAGCTCTGCTAGCGGGCCCCCCTACGAGCAGTACTTC. Residues: CASSASGPPYEQYF. The rearrangement uses TRBV12-3 or TRBV12-4 and TRBJ2-7, with 8 bases identical to TRBD2. The CDR3 spans 14 residues. The V segment lost 8 bases and the J segment 2 bases; nucleotides outside the gene matches: 8.